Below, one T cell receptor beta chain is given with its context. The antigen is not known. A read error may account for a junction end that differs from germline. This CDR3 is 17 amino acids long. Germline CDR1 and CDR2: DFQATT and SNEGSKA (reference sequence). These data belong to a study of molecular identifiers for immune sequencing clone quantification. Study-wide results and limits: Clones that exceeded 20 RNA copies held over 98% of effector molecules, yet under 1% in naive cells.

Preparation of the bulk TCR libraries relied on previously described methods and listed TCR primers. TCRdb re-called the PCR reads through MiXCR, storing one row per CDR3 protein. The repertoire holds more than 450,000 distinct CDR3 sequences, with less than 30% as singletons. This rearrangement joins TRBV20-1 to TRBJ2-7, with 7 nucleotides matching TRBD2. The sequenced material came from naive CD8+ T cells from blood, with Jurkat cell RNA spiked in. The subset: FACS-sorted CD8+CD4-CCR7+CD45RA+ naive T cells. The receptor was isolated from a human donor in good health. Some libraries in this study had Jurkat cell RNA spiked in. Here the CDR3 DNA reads TGCGGTGCTCTCGGCCCCGAGGGAGGGTCTCTGAGCTACGAGCAGTACTTC. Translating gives CGALGPEGGSLSYEQYF.